This TCR beta chain was captured by sequencing in a study of STAT5B mutations in CD4+ large granular lymphocyte leukemia (dated by TCRdb to the early 2020s). Notes on the research overall: Among healthy controls, the CDR3 'QG' motif was associated with a particular HLA allele. The TCRbeta repertoires of CD4+ T-cell large granular lymphocyte leukemia patients were compared with the TCRbeta repertoires of healthy blood donors. The purity of purified fractions was confirmed by flow cytometry on FACSCanto II or FACSVerse to exceed 95% among lymphocytes.

The immunoSEQ assay at survey resolution was applied to genomic DNA for sequencing of TCRbeta rearrangements. Turning to the authors' computational methods: A lowest detectable productive clonotype frequency of 2.59 x 10-5 was observed in the TCR sequencing data. Analyses included only productive TCRbeta rearrangements, meaning complete and in-frame sequences. Simpson clonality, calculated in the immunoSEQ Analyzer version 3.0, was used as the measure of sample clonality. Clones were grouped by frequency into very rare, small, medium, large (1-20%) or hyperexpanded (>20%) categories. Generation probabilities were estimated with OLGA 1.2.3, V-gene circos plots were generated with VDJtools, specificities were searched for in VDJdb, and CDR3 motifs were identified with GLIPH. Sourced from immuneACCESS, this table was stored by TCRdb with only in-frame sequences that have V and J called. A share of the clones is absent; for the studies checked, an unresolved V gene accounts for under half, and the remainder has no known explanation. The DNA was the basis for D and trimming; V, J and clone size are from that table. A total of about 30,000 clones appear in this sample, about four fifths of them only once. The ten largest clones capture 3.1% of the sample.

The full study reports these points: Each patient's main leukemic clonotypes were private, but roughly a quarter of these clonotypes showed up at low frequency in the non-leukemic repertoires of other patients. Data were not HLA-matched; higher clonality in CD4+ versus CD8+ T-LGLL could reflect the relatively small sample size. Enrichment of TRBV06-family usage was observed among the top patient clones (8/27) relative to healthy controls (2/35). Compared with healthy CD4+ repertoires, CD4-sorted patient repertoires appeared more clonal, and this difference remained even after the putative leukemic clones were removed.

The germline ends are 10 bases apart after V is trimmed by 4 bases and J by 1 base. Its CDR3 holds 14 amino acids, cysteine through phenylalanine. The retained sequence is limited to the CDR3, 42 bases, with the frame set at the first base. The CDR1 and CDR2 encoded by the germline V gene are SGHTA and FQGNSA. Healthy controls were 35 or so blood donors whose buffy coats came from the Finnish Red Cross blood service. All TCR-sequenced material derived from peripheral blood: patient blood samples and healthy donor buffy coats. Ficoll-Hypaque gradient centrifugation was used to isolate peripheral blood mononuclear cells. CD4+ cells were magnetically purified from the buffy coats of healthy controls. The Gentra Puregene Cell and Tissue kit was used to extract genomic DNA, and a Qubit 2.0 fluorometer was used to measure the amount of genomic DNA. About this clone: The target of this receptor is not known. No per-base quality is available; no much larger clone lies one base away.

Sequencing used CD4+ T cells from blood buffy coats. Rearrangement joined TRBV7-2 to TRBJ2-5; matching of 6 bases hints at TRBD2 as the D gene. The clonotype originates from a human donor in good health. The nucleotide sequence is given as TGTGCCAGCAGCTCAGTGGGAGGCCAAGAGACCCAGTACTTC. Its translation reads: CASSSVGGQETQYF.